This TCR beta chain was found in a study of shared clonotypes between healthy human individuals. Study findings and constraints: Among donors, the sharing of clonotypes was expected to be influenced by sequencing depth.

Healthy HIV-negative adults without recent acute infections or vaccinations served as donors. Unsorted samples drew genomic DNA from 90 million or so PBMCs. In the case of this clone: What it binds is unknown.

In the authors' methods: From ImmunoSEQ came sequences covering only the junction and carrying no quality scores, so filtering differed. TCRdb's copy holds only in-frame clones and misses some; the assay was immunoSEQ multiplex PCR. The DNA was the basis for D and trimming; V, J and clone size are from that table. The sample lists about 500,000 clones, 77% occurring once. Sequenced input: PBMCs. The sequence was collected from a woman aged 40-49 years in good health. Some clones in this sample may be carry-over from other donors' samples.

CDR3 in DNA: TGTGCCTGGAGCGCGACAGGGAGAGCGCAGCCCCAGCATTTT. Its translation is CAWSATGRAQPQHF. J is TRBJ1-5 and V is TRBV30, with 7 bases lining up with TRBD1. The germline V gene has CDR1 GTSNPN and CDR2 SVGIG (reference sequence). The CDR3 has 14 residues. Trimming removed 3 bases from V and 7 bases from J; junction bases left unmatched: 9. The whole variable domain, remainder taken from reference TRBV30 and TRBJ1-5, is SQTIHQWPATLVQPVGSPLSLECTVEGTSNPNLYWYRQAAGRGLQLLFYSVGIGQISSEVPQNLSASRPQDRQFILSSKKLLLSDSGFYLCAWSATGRAQPQHFGDGTRLSIL.